Listed here is a single TCR beta chain. No antigen is known for it. Nothing much larger sits one base from this clone, and base qualities are not available. Instrument used: Illumina NovaSeq 6000. Using 5'RACE with constant-segment primers, TCRalpha and TCRbeta cDNA libraries were constructed, with sample barcodes and unique molecular identifiers added in the process. Trizol reagent was used to extract RNA from every sample. Amplification of the libraries took two PCR steps, and the second step added a second sample barcode plus Illumina TruSeq adapters. Libraries were sequenced on an Illumina NovaSeq with 2 x 150 bp paired-end reads. From the authors' description of their analysis: Demultiplexing of reads and collapsing into UMI-guided consensus sequences were performed with migec v1.2.7. Using mixcr v2.1.11, UMI consensuses were aligned to TRA and TRB V and J templates and then assembled into clonotypes. A clonotype was counted as expanded or contracted only if both edgeR and NoisET called the change significant, with noise models trained on biological replicates. For edgeR calls, the thresholds were a false discovery rate-adjusted p below 0.01 and a log2 fold-change of 1. As an exploratory analysis of dynamics, max-normalized trajectories of the 1000 most abundant clonotypes were examined by PCA with hierarchical clustering. The CD4 or CD8 phenotype of responding clones was assigned using the separately sequenced CD4+ and CD8+ repertoires. TCRdb reworked the public reads: Q25 trimming with fastp, MiXCR clone assembly, productive beta chains retained. Every distinct CDR3 protein forms one entry, paired with its most common genes and DNA. The V and J calls and clone size come from TCRdb's table, not from the authors' own analysis. This sample gives about 260,000 distinct CDR3 sequences in total; roughly 17% of them show up just once. More than 20% of the sample is held by the ten biggest clonotypes.

At the junction V is shortened by 8 bases and J by 4 bases; bases outside the gene matches: 4. The CDR3 has 13 amino acids, counting the end cysteine and phenylalanine. CDR3 DNA is the only sequence kept; it has 39 bases, read in frame from the first base. The germline V gene supplies CDR1 SNHLY and CDR2 FYNNEI. The data are from a study of T-cell memory formation after mild COVID-19 (TCRdb year 2021). About the study as a whole: TCR sequence clusters from the two donors were found to be largely donor specific. T-cell clones expanding and contracting after mild COVID-19 in a couple of donors were tracked by longitudinal TCRalpha and TCRbeta repertoire sequencing. The cohort was made up of two young adult volunteers, one female and one male, who were previously healthy.

Ficoll-Paque density gradient centrifugation was used to isolate PBMCs. Summary of the overall study and its limitations: Some responding clones were detected in pre-infection memory, suggesting pre-existing cross-reactive memory T cells joined the SARS-CoV-2 response. Contracting CD4+ clones were found mainly in CM and EM memory subsets, while CD8+ clones were enriched in EMRA. Only a couple of mild cases were covered by the study, and larger cohorts that include severe cases with pre-infection samples were considered necessary. Balanced CD4/CD8 phenotypes were observed for clones contracting from day 15 to 85, whereas a bias towards CD4+ was observed for a second wave of clones expanding from day 15 to 37. SARS-CoV-2 specificity of the second-wave clones peaking on day 37 was not confirmed.

This clonotype originated in a man between 18 and 35 years old who had mild COVID-19 (a few samples of this study predate the infection). The sample titles of this study are shuffled in the database, so cell type and time point are left out; the donor was told from shared clones. The chain is encoded by TRBV2 joined to TRBJ1-1, with 10 middle bases fitting TRBD1. The sample taken for sequencing was PBMCs or a T cell subset sorted from them (not recorded which). The CDR3 is CASGQGGGTEAFF. The DNA sequence is TGTGCCAGCGGACAGGGGGGAGGCACTGAAGCTTTCTTT.